This T cell receptor beta chain was profiled in a study of T cells in Graves' hyperthyroidism and ophthalmopathy. Study overall: Peripheral blood was obtained at initial diagnosis, preceding any treatment.

The CDR3 is 15 amino acids. CDR1 and CDR2 from the germline V gene are SGHTA and FQGNSA. Trimming took 3 bases from V and 1 from J; bases not matched to a gene: 1. Amplification yielded TCR beta CDR3 regions, with RNA transcripts as the source. The HTBI primer set served for first-round RT-PCR of the TCR CDR3. TCRdb re-called the multiplex PCR reads with MiXCR, one entry per CDR3 protein. The table lists about 410,000 distinct CDR3 sequences, more than 14% of them singletons. On the basis of clinical symptoms, serum thyroxine and TRAb, thyroid ultrasound and orbital computed tomography, diagnoses were made. This clonotype was picked up many times.

Sequencing was performed on blood. The source of this sequence is a woman younger than 45 with Graves' ophthalmopathy. The V and J genes are TRBV7-2 and TRBJ2-1, with 9 bases lining up with TRBD2. The CDR3 is CASSFSGGSYNEQFF. The DNA of the CDR3 is TGTGCCAGCAGCTTTAGCGGGGGTTCCTACAATGAGCAGTTCTTC.